The rows below give T cell receptor beta chains drawn from one sample of a study of CD8 T cells in acute hepatitis C reinfection. Clones were sequenced by immunoSEQ multiplex PCR, and TCRdb holds only the in-frame ones, with some missing. Of approximately 39,000 clones in the sample, more than 75% were seen once. Sequenced: naive CD8+ T cells from PBMCs. These receptors originate from a man aged 30 to 45 with chronic hepatitis C. Both conserved end residues are part of each CDR3. Each record gives: CDR3 DNA, CDR3 protein, J gene, clone size, D gene, V gene. A D gene is named only where the DNA matches it firmly. Some rows mark clone size as missing; the rest say once, few, many or name a class of expanded clone.

TGTGCCTGGAGTTCGGACGGGAATGGAGAGCAGTACTTC,CAWSSDGNGEQYF,TRBJ2-7,NA,NA,TRBV30
TGTGCCACGGGGGCGGGGGGGGCTGATACGCAGTATTTT,CATGAGGADTQYF,TRBJ2-3,NA,TRBD2,TRBV6-5
TGCGCCAGCAGCCAAGACCTTCCAGGGATAGCTAATGAAAAACTGTTTTTT,CASSQDLPGIANEKLFF,TRBJ1-4,NA,NA,TRBV4-1
TGTGCCAGCAGTGAAGGGCCAGTGGCATCAGATACGCAGTATTTT,CASSEGPVASDTQYF,TRBJ2-3,NA,NA,TRBV6-1
TGTGCCAGCAGCTATAGTGGGACAGGGAGAAACGAGCAGTACTTC,CASSYSGTGRNEQYF,TRBJ2-7,NA,TRBD1,TRBV7-8
TGTGCCTGGAGCGCCCCCGGGGACAACTATGGCTACACCTTC,CAWSAPGDNYGYTF,TRBJ1-2,few,NA,TRBV30
TGTGCCAGCAGTATAAGGGGCCCTAACTATGGCTACACCTTC,CASSIRGPNYGYTF,TRBJ1-2,once,NA,TRBV27
TGTGCCAGCAGTGACCTGGGACAGGGTGGGGTTCGGGACACTGAAGCTTTCTTT,CASSDLGQGGVRDTEAFF,TRBJ1-1,once,TRBD1,TRBV2
TGTGCCAGCAGACCGGGACCCGGTGGGGGCGGGGAGCTGTTTTTT,CASRPGPGGGGELFF,TRBJ2-2,NA,NA,TRBV28
TGTGCCTGGGCCGGGACAGGCTACGAGCAGTACTTC,CAWAGTGYEQYF,TRBJ2-7,NA,TRBD1,TRBV30
TGCGCCAGCAGCCAGAGACTAGCTTTAACCGGGGAGCTGTTTTTT,CASSQRLALTGELFF,TRBJ2-2,once,TRBD2,TRBV4-1
TGTGCCAGCAGCTTCGAGGCGATCTTTCCGGGGACAGGGGGCGTCTCTGGGGCCAACGTCCTGACTTTC,CASSFEAIFPGTGGVSGANVLTF,TRBJ2-6,NA,TRBD1,TRBV13
TGTGCCAGCAGTGTCCATCCCGCGGCTTATCAGCCCCAGCATTTT,CASSVHPAAYQPQHF,TRBJ1-5,NA,NA,TRBV2
TGTGCCAGCAGCCCCGGACTAGCGGGAGTCAATGAGCAGTTCTTC,CASSPGLAGVNEQFF,TRBJ2-1,NA,TRBD2,TRBV5-4
TGTGCCAGCAGCCCCGACGGGCCCGAGCAGTACTTC,CASSPDGPEQYF,TRBJ2-7,NA,NA,TRBV9
TGTGCCAGCAGCTTAGGACAAGAGACCCAGTACTTC,CASSLGQETQYF,TRBJ2-5,NA,NA,TRBV7-9
TGTGCCAGCAGCCAAGTAGGGGTTGGGACAGGGGGTTCCTACGAGCAGTACTTC,CASSQVGVGTGGSYEQYF,TRBJ2-7,NA,TRBD1,TRBV4-2
TGTGCCAGCAGGTTAGCGAACCGGGACACCTACAATGAGCAGTTCTTC,CASRLANRDTYNEQFF,TRBJ2-1,NA,NA,TRBV13
TGTGCCAGCAGCTTAATCCCGACAGATACGCAGTATTTT,CASSLIPTDTQYF,TRBJ2-3,NA,NA,TRBV7-3
TGTGCCAGTAGTACGTATGGGGGGACCGGGGAGCTGTTTTTT,CASSTYGGTGELFF,TRBJ2-2,NA,NA,TRBV19
TGTGCCAGCAGCAAAGCCCATAAGACAGGCAGAAAGGGGAACACTGAAGCTTTCTTT,CASSKAHKTGRKGNTEAFF,TRBJ1-1,NA,NA,TRBV21-1
TGTGCCAGCAGCACACAGTTCTACGAGCAGTACTTC,CASSTQFYEQYF,TRBJ2-7,NA,NA,TRBV7-9
TGTGCTAGCAGCTCGGACGGAGCGTATCAAGAGACCCAGTACTTC,CASSSDGAYQETQYF,TRBJ2-5,NA,NA,TRBV7-7
TGTGCCAGCAGCTTCGGGGTATACAATGAGCAGTTCTTC,CASSFGVYNEQFF,TRBJ2-1,NA,NA,TRBV11-2
TGTGCCAGCAGCTTAGAGGGGGGACGGGTCTACGAGCAGTACTTC,CASSLEGGRVYEQYF,TRBJ2-7,NA,NA,TRBV7-9
TGTGCCAGTAGTCCCGAGACAGGAATTAACACTGAAGCTTTCTTT,CASSPETGINTEAFF,TRBJ1-1,few,NA,TRBV19
TGCAGCGTAATCGGGGAGACCCAGTACTTC,CSVIGETQYF,TRBJ2-5,NA,NA,TRBV29-1
TGTGCCAGCAGTTACTCCGCAGGGATGGAGACCCAGTACTTC,CASSYSAGMETQYF,TRBJ2-5,NA,NA,TRBV6-5
TGTGCCAGCAGCTTAGTTCATGGGCTTGGCACTGAAGCTTTCTTT,CASSLVHGLGTEAFF,TRBJ1-1,NA,NA,TRBV11-2
TGTGCCAGCAGTGTGGGGGTGTCTAAAGGAAACACCATATATTTT,CASSVGVSKGNTIYF,TRBJ1-3,once,NA,TRBV27
TGCGCCAGCAGCCAAGATTACAATGAGCAGTTCTTC,CASSQDYNEQFF,TRBJ2-1,NA,NA,TRBV4-3